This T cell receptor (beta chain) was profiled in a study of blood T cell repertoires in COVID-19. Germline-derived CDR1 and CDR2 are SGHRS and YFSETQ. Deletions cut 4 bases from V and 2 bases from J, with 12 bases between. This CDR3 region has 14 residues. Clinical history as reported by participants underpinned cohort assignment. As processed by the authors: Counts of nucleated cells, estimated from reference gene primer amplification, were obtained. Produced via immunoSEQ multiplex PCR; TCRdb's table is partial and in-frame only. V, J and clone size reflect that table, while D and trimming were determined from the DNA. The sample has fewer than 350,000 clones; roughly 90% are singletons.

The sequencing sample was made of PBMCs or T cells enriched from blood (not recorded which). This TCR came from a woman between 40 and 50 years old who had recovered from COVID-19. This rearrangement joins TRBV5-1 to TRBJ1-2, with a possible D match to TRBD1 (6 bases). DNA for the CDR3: TGCGCCAGCAGCGCCCTACAGGGAAACTATGGCTACACCTTC. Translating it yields CASSALQGNYGYTF.